Detailed here is one T cell receptor (beta chain). Its antigen remains unknown. The CDR3 totals 15 residues. The germline gives CDR1 MNHEY, CDR2 SMNVEV (reference sequence). V was clipped by 4 bases and J by 7 bases, with 16 bases between them. The sample belongs to a study of cytomegalovirus exposure and HLA in healthy donors. The study, taken as a whole, reports: An ancestry cluster, one associated with Asian ancestry, reportedly showed fewer N-insertions than the approximately 650-donor mean in a later analysis. The likely explanation for a cluster of highly shared sequence variants was sequencing artifact. Analysis performed later found over 15,000 TCR beta sequences associated with HLA alleles at 0.05 false discovery rate. The authors later found most CMV-associated TCR beta chains appeared HLA-restricted.

It was with 60 Vbeta and 13 Jbeta primers that the PCR ran. TCRdb keeps only in-frame clones here, not all; method: immunoSEQ multiplex PCR. The sample has roughly 100,000 clones; around 75% are singletons. This sequence joins TRBV27 and TRBJ1-4; tentative D call: TRBD1 (6 bases). Material: PBMCs. The sequence came from a man younger than 40 in good health and CMV-seropositive. The DNA of the CDR3 is TGTGCCAGCAGTTCCGAACAGGGCGCGGTTGAAAAACTGTTTTTT. Encoded protein: CASSSEQGAVEKLFF.